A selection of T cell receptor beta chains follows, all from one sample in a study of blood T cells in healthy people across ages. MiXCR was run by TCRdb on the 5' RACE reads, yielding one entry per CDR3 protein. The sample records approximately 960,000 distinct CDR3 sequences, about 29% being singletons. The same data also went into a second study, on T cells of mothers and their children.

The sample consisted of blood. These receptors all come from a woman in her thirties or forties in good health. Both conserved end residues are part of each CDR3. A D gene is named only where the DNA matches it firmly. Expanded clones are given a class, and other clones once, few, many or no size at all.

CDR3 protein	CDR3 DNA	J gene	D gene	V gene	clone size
CASSLGTPPVDF	TGTGCCAGCAGCCTCGGGACTCCACCCGTGGATTTT	TRBJ2-3	.	TRBV7-8	few
CASSQDRRVWTQYF	TGTGCCAGCAGCCAAGATAGGAGGGTTTGGACCCAGTACTTC	TRBJ2-5	.	TRBV14	.
CASSLTPGKSSYDEQFF	TGTGCCAGCAGCTTGACCCCCGGGAAAAGCTCCTACGATGAGCAGTTCTTC	TRBJ2-1	.	TRBV7-3	.
CASSQDSSPLHF	TGCGCCAGCAGCCAAGACAGTTCACCCCTCCACTTT	TRBJ1-6	.	TRBV4-1	many
CSVRDSGSYNEQFF	TGCAGCGTCCGGGACAGCGGCTCCTACAATGAGCAGTTCTTC	TRBJ2-1	TRBD1	TRBV29-1	few
CAISAGQGANTGELFF	TGTGCCATCAGTGCCGGACAGGGGGCGAACACCGGGGAGCTGTTTTTT	TRBJ2-2	TRBD1	TRBV10-3	.
CATSVTYFLESNQPQHF	TGTGCCACCAGTGTGACATACTTTCTTGAAAGCAATCAGCCCCAGCATTTT	TRBJ1-5	.	TRBV24-1	few
CASSALAFSEQFF	TGTGCCAGCAGCGCTCTAGCGTTTAGTGAGCAGTTCTTC	TRBJ2-1	.	TRBV9	few
CASRGWADHEQYF	TGTGCCAGCAGGGGCTGGGCAGACCACGAGCAGTACTTC	TRBJ2-7	.	TRBV28	.
CASSQDFTGVNTEAFF	TGTGCCAGCAGCCAAGATTTTACAGGGGTGAACACTGAAGCTTTCTTT	TRBJ1-1	TRBD1	TRBV14	few
CSASGDRRAYGYTF	TGCAGTGCTAGCGGGGACAGGCGGGCCTATGGCTACACCTTC	TRBJ1-2	TRBD1	TRBV20-1	many
CASSVGGRIADTQYF	TGTGCCAGCAGCGTAGGAGGCAGAATAGCAGATACGCAGTATTTT	TRBJ2-3	.	TRBV9	few
CASNPRGQGYTF	TGTGCCAGCAACCCGAGAGGGCAGGGCTACACCTTC	TRBJ1-2	.	TRBV28	many
CASSPPNANEQYF	TGTGCCAGCAGCCCCCCCAACGCCAATGAGCAGTACTTC	TRBJ2-4	.	TRBV7-2	few
CASSRPVSGGKLIADTQYF	TGTGCCAGCAGCCGCCCCGTTAGCGGGGGGAAACTTATTGCAGATACGCAGTATTTT	TRBJ2-3	TRBD2	TRBV6-2/TRBV6-3	few
CASSSGTSATDTQYF	TGCGCCAGCAGCTCCGGGACTAGCGCCACAGATACGCAGTATTTT	TRBJ2-3	TRBD2	TRBV5-1	few
CASSGGRSSDQPQHF	TGTGCCAGCAGTGGGGGGAGAAGTAGCGATCAGCCCCAGCATTTT	TRBJ1-5	.	TRBV2	.
CASRQTSEGVPNTIYF	TGCGCCAGCAGACAAACAAGCGAGGGGGTACCGAACACCATATATTTT	TRBJ1-3	.	TRBV4-1	few
CNSRVPNYGYTF	TGCAACTCCAGGGTTCCTAACTATGGCTACACCTTC	TRBJ1-2	.	TRBV20-1	.
CASSSGGGSTYGYTF	TGTGCCAGCAGTTCGGGAGGGGGGTCTACCTATGGCTACACCTTC	TRBJ1-2	.	TRBV28	.
CASSLAGATSYEQYF	TGTGCCAGCAGCTTAGCCGGGGCGACCTCCTACGAGCAGTACTTC	TRBJ2-7	.	TRBV7-9	.
CASSQVGTGLNTEAFF	TGTGCCAGCAGCCAAGTCGGGACAGGGCTGAACACTGAAGCTTTCTTT	TRBJ1-1	TRBD1	TRBV4-2	.
CASSQEKGRYGYTF	TGCGCCAGCAGCCAAGAGAAGGGGAGGTATGGCTACACCTTC	TRBJ1-2	.	TRBV4-1	few
CAISDGFGQGDQPQHF	TGTGCCATCAGTGATGGGTTTGGACAGGGCGATCAGCCCCAGCATTTT	TRBJ1-5	TRBD1	TRBV10-3	many
CASSLHADGEQYF	TGTGCCAGCAGCTTACACGCAGACGGCGAGCAGTACTTC	TRBJ2-7	.	TRBV11-1	.
CASSYRPGTFSYNEQFF	TGTGCCAGCAGTTACCGACCCGGGACATTCTCCTACAATGAGCAGTTCTTC	TRBJ2-1	.	TRBV6-2/TRBV6-3	.
CASSTPTGGARTGELFF	TGTGCCAGCAGTACTCCTACAGGGGGCGCACGAACCGGGGAGCTGTTTTTT	TRBJ2-2	TRBD1	TRBV27	many
CASSETSGGNNEQFF	TGTGCCAGCAGTGAGACTAGCGGGGGTAACAATGAGCAGTTCTTC	TRBJ2-1	TRBD2	TRBV6-4	many
CSYGGGDTDTQYF	TGCAGTTATGGGGGGGGAGACACAGATACGCAGTATTTT	TRBJ2-3	TRBD2	TRBV20-1	few
CASSNWDRQETQYF	TGTGCCAGCAGCAACTGGGACCGCCAAGAGACCCAGTACTTC	TRBJ2-5	.	TRBV2	few
CASSLRTGGYEQFF	TGTGCCAGCAGCTTAAGGACAGGGGGGTATGAGCAGTTCTTC	TRBJ2-1	TRBD1	TRBV11-3	.